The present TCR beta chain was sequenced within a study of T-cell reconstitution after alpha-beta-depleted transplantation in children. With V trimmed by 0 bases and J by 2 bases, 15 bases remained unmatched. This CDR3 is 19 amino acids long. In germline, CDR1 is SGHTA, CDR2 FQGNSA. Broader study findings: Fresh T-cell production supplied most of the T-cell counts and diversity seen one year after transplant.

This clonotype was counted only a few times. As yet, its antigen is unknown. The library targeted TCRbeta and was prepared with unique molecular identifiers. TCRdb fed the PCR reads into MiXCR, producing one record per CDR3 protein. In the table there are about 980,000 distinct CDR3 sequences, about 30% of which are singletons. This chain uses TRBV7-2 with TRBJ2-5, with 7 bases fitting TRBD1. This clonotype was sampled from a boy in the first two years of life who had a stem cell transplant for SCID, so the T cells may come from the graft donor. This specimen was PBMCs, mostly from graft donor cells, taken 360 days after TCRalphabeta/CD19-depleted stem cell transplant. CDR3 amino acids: CASSLAGDRVQIGQETQYF. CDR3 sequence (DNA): TGTGCCAGCAGCTTAGCGGGTGACAGGGTTCAAATCGGTCAAGAGACCCAGTACTTC.